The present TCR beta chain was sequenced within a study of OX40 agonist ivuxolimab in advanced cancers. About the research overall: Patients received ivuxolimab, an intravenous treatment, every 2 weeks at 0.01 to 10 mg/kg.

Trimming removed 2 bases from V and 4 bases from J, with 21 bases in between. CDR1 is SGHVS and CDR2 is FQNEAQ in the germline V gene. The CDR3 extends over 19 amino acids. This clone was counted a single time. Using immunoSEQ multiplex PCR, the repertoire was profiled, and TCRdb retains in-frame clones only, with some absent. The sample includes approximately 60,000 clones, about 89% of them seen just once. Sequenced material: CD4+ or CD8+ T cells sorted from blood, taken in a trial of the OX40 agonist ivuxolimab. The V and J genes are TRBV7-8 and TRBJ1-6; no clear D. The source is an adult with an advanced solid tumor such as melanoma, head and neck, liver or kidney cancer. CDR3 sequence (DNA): TGTGCCAGCAGCTTATTTTTACAGACAACCCAATTTTATAATTCACCCCTCCACTTT. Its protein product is CASSLFLQTTQFYNSPLHF.